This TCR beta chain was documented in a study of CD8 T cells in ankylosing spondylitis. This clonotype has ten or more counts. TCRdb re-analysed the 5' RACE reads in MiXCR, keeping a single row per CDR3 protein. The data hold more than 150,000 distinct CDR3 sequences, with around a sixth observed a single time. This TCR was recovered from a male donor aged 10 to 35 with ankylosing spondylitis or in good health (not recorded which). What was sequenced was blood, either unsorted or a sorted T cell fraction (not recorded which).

The chain's CDR3 is CASSFPRTENTGELFF. CDR3 nucleotides: TGTGCCAGCAGTTTCCCCCGCACAGAAAACACCGGGGAGCTGTTTTTT. The chain combines TRBV5-5 with TRBJ2-2; D gene unclear. CDR1 and CDR2 (germline): SGHKS, YYEKEE (reference sequence). Between the trimmed V and J ends, which lost 5 bases and 2 bases, there was a span of 16 bases. CDR3 length equals 16 residues. The full variable domain, completed using reference TRBV5-5 and TRBJ2-2, is DAGVTQSPTHLIKTRGQQVTLRCSPISGHKSVSWYQQVLGQGPQFIFQYYEKEERGRGNFPDRFSARQFPNYSSELNVNALLLGDSALYLCASSFPRTENTGELFFGEGSRLTVL.